This TCR beta chain was identified during a study of blood T cell repertoires in COVID-19. Across the study: Both acute and convalescent COVID-19 samples were obtained from the United States, Italy and Spain. Sample material is recorded as cDNA or gDNA derived from T cells, B-cell-depleted T cells, or PBMCs.

The CDR3 consists of 16 residues. The V end was cut by 6 bases, the J end by 2 bases, with 20 bases between. Germline-derived CDR1 and CDR2 are SGHAT and FQNNGV. Per the authors' pipeline: Counts of nucleated cells, estimated from reference gene primer amplification, were obtained. Sequenced by immunoSEQ multiplex PCR; TCRdb stores in-frame clones only, minus some. Clone size and V and J calls were adopted from that table, with D and trimming inferred from the DNA. The sample carries some 100,000 clones, around 86% recorded once. Sequences were obtained from peripheral blood. This TCR derives from a human donor in a cohort sampled during active COVID-19. This rearrangement joins TRBV11-2 to TRBJ2-7; maybe TRBD1 (6 bases). The CDR3 region is CASRSPTPQGTYEQYF. DNA of the CDR3: TGTGCCAGCAGGTCTCCCACCCCACAGGGAACCTACGAGCAGTACTTC. Using reference TRBV11-2 and TRBJ2-7 for the parts outside the CDR3, the full variable domain is EAGVAQSPRYKIIEKRQSVAFWCNPISGHATLYWYQQILGQGPKLLIQFQNNGVVDDSQLPKDRFSAERLKGVDSTLKIQPAKLEDSAVYLCASRSPTPQGTYEQYFGPGTRLTVT.